Included here is one T cell receptor beta chain sequence, with context. No antigen is known for it. Repertoires were generated with immunoSEQ multiplex PCR, while TCRdb's copy carries only in-frame clones and drops some. The data contain fewer than 20,000 clones, about 76% of them seen just once; the ten biggest clones take up 30%. The unexposed donors gave CD4+ T cells in about 2011-2018, prior to COVID-19. After about 11 days of culture, CD4+ T cells were isolated. Unexposed-donor CD4+ T cells were probed with SARS-CoV-2 S/N and four cold-coronavirus spikes, cells permitting. This entry is derived from a study of CD4 T cells in relation to SARS-CoV-2 and coronaviruses. Findings and caveats of the study: Crossreactivity was assessed only for spike protein, not other viral proteins.

Germline loops: CDR1 GTSNPN, CDR2 SVGIG (reference sequence). The CDR3 extends over 13 amino acids. The junction had 5 bases not matched to a gene; V was cut back by 3 bases and J by 4 bases. Sequencing was carried out using CD4+ T cells from PBMCs, cultured in vitro. The V call is TRBV30, the J call TRBJ2-7, with 8 bases matching TRBD1. This TCR was recovered from a human donor in good health. The CDR3 is CAWRQGEGYEQYF. Written as DNA, the CDR3 is TGTGCCTGGAGACAGGGGGAAGGGTACGAGCAGTACTTC.